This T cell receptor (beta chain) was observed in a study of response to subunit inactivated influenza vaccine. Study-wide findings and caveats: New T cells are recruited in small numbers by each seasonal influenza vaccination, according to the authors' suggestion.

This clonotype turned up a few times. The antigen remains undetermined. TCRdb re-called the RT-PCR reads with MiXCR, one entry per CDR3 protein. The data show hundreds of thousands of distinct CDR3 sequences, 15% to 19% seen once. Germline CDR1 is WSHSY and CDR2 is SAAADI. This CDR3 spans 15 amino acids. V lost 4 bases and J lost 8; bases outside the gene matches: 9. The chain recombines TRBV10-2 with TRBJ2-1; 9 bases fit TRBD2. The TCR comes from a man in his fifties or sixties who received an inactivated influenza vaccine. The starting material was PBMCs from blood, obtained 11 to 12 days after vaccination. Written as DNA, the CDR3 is TGCGCCAGCAGTGTTGTAGCGGGGGCTCGGGATGAGCAGTTCTTC. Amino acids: CASSVVAGARDEQFF.